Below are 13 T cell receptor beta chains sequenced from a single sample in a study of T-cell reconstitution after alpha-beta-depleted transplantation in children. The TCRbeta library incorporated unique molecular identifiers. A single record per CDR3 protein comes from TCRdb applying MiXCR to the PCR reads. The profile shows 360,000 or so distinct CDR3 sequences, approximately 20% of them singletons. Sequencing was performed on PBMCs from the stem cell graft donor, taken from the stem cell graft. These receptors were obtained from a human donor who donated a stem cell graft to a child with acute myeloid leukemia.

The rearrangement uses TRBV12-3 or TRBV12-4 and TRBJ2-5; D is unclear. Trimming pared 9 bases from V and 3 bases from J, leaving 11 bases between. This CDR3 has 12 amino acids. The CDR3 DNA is TGTGCCAGTACGATTTGGGAAGAGACCCAGTACTTC. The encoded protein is CASTIWEETQYF.

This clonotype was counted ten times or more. CDR3 DNA: TGCAGCGTACTAGCGGGCTATGAGCAGTTCTTC. It translates to CSVLAGYEQFF. V and J are TRBV29-1 and TRBJ2-1, with TRBD2 identical over 9 bases. Per germline, CDR1 SQVTM and CDR2 ANQGSEA. Trimming took 6 bases from V and 8 from J; bases not matched to a gene: 2. The CDR3 has 11 amino acids.

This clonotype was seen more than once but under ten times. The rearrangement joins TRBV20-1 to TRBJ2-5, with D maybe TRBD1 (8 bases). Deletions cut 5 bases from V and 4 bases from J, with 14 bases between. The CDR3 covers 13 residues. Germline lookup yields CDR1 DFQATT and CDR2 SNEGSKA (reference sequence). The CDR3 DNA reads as TGCAGTGCTGACACAGGGGGGGTAGAGACCCAGTACTTC. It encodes CSADTGGVETQYF.

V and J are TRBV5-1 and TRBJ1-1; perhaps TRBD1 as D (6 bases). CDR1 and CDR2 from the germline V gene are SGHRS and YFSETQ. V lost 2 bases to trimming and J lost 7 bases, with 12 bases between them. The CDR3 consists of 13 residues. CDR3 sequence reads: CASSFGGRDEAFF. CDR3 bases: TGCGCCAGCAGCTTCGGGGGCCGAGATGAAGCTTTCTTT.

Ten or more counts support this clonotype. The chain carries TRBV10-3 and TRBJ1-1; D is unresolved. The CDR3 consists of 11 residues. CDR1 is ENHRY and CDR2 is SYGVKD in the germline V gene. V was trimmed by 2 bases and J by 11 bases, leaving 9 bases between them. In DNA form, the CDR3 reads TGTGCCATCAGTGAGATGGAACGGGCTTTCTTT. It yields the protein CAISEMERAFF.

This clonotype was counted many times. DNA for the CDR3: TGTGCCAGCAGTCCACCGGGACTAGCAGGCAATGAGCAGTTCTTC. Amino acids: CASSPPGLAGNEQFF. The rearrangement uses TRBV6-1 and TRBJ2-1, with 9 bases identical to TRBD2. This CDR3 spans 15 amino acids. The germline V gene encodes CDR1 MNHNS and CDR2 SASEGT. V shed 5 bases, J shed 6 bases, and the junction held 8 bases outside the gene matches.

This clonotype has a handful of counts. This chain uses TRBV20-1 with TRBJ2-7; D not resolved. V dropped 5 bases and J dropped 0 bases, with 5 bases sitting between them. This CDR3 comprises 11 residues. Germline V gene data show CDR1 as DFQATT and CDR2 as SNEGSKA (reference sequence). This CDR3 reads CSAVFSYEQYF. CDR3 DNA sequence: TGCAGTGCTGTGTTCTCCTACGAGCAGTACTTC.

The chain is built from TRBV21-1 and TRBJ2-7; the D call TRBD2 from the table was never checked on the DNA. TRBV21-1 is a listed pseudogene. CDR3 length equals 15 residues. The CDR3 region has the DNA TGTGCCAGCAGCAAATTGGAGCGGGGGGACTACGAGCAGTACTTC. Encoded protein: CASSKLERGDYEQYF.

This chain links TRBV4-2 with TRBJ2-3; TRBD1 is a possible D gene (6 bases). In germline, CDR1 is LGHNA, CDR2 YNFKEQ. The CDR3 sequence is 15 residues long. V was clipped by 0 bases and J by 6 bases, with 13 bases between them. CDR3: CASSQDPGAGDTQYF. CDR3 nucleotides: TGTGCCAGCAGCCAAGATCCAGGGGCAGGGGATACGCAGTATTTT.

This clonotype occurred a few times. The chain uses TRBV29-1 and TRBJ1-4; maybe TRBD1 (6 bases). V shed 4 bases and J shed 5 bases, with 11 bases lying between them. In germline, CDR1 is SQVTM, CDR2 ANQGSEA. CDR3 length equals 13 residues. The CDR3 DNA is TGCAGCGTTGTGTCGGGACAAAATGAAAAACTGTTTTTT. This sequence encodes CSVVSGQNEKLFF.

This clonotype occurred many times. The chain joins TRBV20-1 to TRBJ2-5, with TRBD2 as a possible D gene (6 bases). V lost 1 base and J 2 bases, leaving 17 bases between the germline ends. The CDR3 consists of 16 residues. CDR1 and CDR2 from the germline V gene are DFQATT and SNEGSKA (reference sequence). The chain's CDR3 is CSARAGDVRLQETQYF. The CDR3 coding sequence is TGCAGTGCTAGAGCGGGAGATGTCCGACTACAAGAGACCCAGTACTTC.

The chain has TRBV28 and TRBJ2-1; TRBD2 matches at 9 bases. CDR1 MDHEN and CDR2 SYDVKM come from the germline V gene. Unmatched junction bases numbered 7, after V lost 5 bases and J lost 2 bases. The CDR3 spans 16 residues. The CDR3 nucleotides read TGTGCCAGCAGTCCTTCTAGCGGGATGGCCTACAATGAGCAGTTCTTC. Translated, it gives CASSPSSGMAYNEQFF.

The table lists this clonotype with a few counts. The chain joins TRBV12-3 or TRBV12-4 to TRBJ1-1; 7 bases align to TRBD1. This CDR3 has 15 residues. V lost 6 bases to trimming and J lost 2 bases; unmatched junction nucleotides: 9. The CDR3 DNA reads TGTGCCAGCAGCCCTAGTATAGGGGGCAACACTGAAGCTTTCTTT. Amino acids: CASSPSIGGNTEAFF.